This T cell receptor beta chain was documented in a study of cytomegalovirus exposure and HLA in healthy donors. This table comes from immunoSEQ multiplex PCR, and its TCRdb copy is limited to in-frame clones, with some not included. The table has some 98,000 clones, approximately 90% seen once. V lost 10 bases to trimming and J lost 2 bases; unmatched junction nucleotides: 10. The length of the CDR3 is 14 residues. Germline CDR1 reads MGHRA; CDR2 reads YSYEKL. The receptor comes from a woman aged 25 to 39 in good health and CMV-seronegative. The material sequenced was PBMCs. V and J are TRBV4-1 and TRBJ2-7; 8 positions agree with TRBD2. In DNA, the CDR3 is TGCGCCACCAGACGGGGGGGGGCCCCCTACGAGCAGTACTTC. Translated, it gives CATRRGGAPYEQYF.